The rows below give T cell receptor beta chains drawn from one sample of a study of T cells in Graves' hyperthyroidism and ophthalmopathy. TCRdb itself ran the multiplex PCR reads through MiXCR, one entry per CDR3 protein. In the table there are roughly 500,000 distinct CDR3 sequences, 24% of which are singletons. Sequencing input: blood. These receptors originate from a woman aged 25 to 39 with Graves' ophthalmopathy. Both conserved end residues are part of each CDR3. Each record gives: J gene, clone size, V gene, D gene, CDR3 protein, CDR3 DNA. D genes are given only for firm matches. Expanded clones get a size class; other rows say once, few or many, or leave the size out.

>TRBJ2-7|many|TRBV2|TRBD1
CASSVEQGTYEQYF
TGTGCCAGCAGTGTAGAACAGGGGACCTACGAGCAGTACTTC
>TRBJ1-3|-|TRBV18|-
CASSGRPFIYF
TGTGCCAGCTCGGGACGACCCTTCATATATTTT
>TRBJ1-2|many|TRBV10-3|TRBD1
CAISEDRGSYGYTF
TGTGCCATCAGTGAGGACAGGGGTTCTTATGGCTACACCTTC
>TRBJ2-7|few|TRBV12-3/TRBV12-4|TRBD1
CASSLGQVEQYF
TGTGCCAGCAGTTTGGGACAGGTCGAGCAGTACTTC
>TRBJ2-7|-|TRBV28|TRBD1
CASSSLQSGQGSYEQYF
TGTGCCAGCAGTAGCCTACAGTCGGGACAGGGATCCTACGAGCAGTACTTC
>TRBJ1-2|-|TRBV13|-
CASSSAAGSYGYTF
TGTGCCAGCAGCTCGGCCGCAGGCTCCTATGGCTACACCTTC
>TRBJ2-7|few|TRBV11-2|-
CASSQGRYEQYF
TGTGCCAGCAGCCAAGGGCGGTACGAGCAGTACTTC
>TRBJ1-3|many|TRBV4-1|-
CASSQDPRVIGNTIYF
TGCGCCAGCAGCCAAGATCCGAGGGTTATTGGAAACACCATATATTTT
>TRBJ1-2|many|TRBV6-1|-
CASTPDRPGYGYTF
TGTGCCAGCACCCCCGACAGACCCGGCTATGGCTACACCTTC
>TRBJ2-7|many|TRBV5-1|TRBD1
CASSRYGQVYEQYF
TGCGCCAGCAGCCGTTACGGACAGGTCTACGAGCAGTACTTC
>TRBJ2-7|once|TRBV29-1|TRBD2
CSVEGTSEGIYEQYF
TGCAGCGTTGAAGGGACTAGTGAGGGAATCTACGAGCAGTACTTC
>TRBJ2-5|few|TRBV19|-
CASSIGGGAEETQYF
TGTGCCAGTAGTATTGGAGGGGGGGCCGAAGAGACCCAGTACTTC
>TRBJ1-2|many|TRBV20-1|TRBD1
CSARQLGQGLPYGYTF
TGCAGTGCTAGGCAGCTCGGACAGGGTTTACCCTATGGCTACACCTTC
>TRBJ2-2|-|TRBV2|-
CASSEQGSLNTGELFF
TGTGCCAGCAGTGAACAGGGATCCTTGAACACCGGGGAGCTGTTTTTT
>TRBJ2-5|-|TRBV29-1|TRBD1
CSVATGGPETQYF
TGCAGCGTTGCGACAGGGGGTCCCGAGACCCAGTACTTC
>TRBJ2-5|-|TRBV7-8|-
CASSADSYQETQYF
TGTGCCAGCAGCGCCGACTCGTACCAAGAGACCCAGTACTTC
>TRBJ1-5|many|TRBV28|-
CASRAEGGKQPQHF
TGTGCCAGCAGAGCCGAGGGGGGCAAGCAGCCCCAGCATTTT
>TRBJ1-2|many|TRBV5-1|TRBD1
CASSHGDRIIYGYTF
TGCGCCAGCAGCCACGGGGACAGAATAATATATGGCTACACCTTC
>TRBJ2-5|many|TRBV6-2/TRBV6-3|TRBD1
CASSGRQGSRETQYF
TGTGCCAGCAGTGGCCGACAGGGAAGTCGAGAGACCCAGTACTTC
>TRBJ1-5|-|TRBV6-2/TRBV6-3|TRBD1
CASRKDRGGIQPQHF
TGTGCCAGCAGGAAAGACAGGGGTGGGATTCAGCCCCAGCATTTT
>TRBJ1-1|-|TRBV12-3/TRBV12-4|-
CASSLGLSNRVNTEAFF
TGTGCCAGCAGTTTAGGCCTATCTAACAGAGTAAACACTGAAGCTTTCTTT
>TRBJ1-1|few|TRBV5-1|-
CASSLLGRENTEAFF
TGCGCCAGCAGCTTGTTGGGCAGGGAAAACACTGAAGCTTTCTTT